Shown below are 12 T cell receptor beta chains from a single sample sequenced in a study of cytomegalovirus exposure and HLA in healthy donors. Primers for the PCR totalled 60 Vbeta and 13 Jbeta. The method was immunoSEQ multiplex PCR; TCRdb's version includes in-frame clones alone and lacks a portion of them. Seen here are some 150,000 clones, 87% observed once, and the top ten hold under 0.95%. Sequenced material: PBMCs. The receptor source for this set is a woman aged 30 to 39 in good health and CMV-seronegative.

Details on this clone: Other DNA sequences in this sample translate to the same CDR3. This chain links TRBV5-4 with TRBJ1-1; D may be TRBD1 (5 bases). In germline, CDR1 is SGHNT, CDR2 YYREEE (reference sequence). The length of the CDR3 is 14 residues. V gave up 4 bases and J gave up 4 bases, with 14 bases separating them. The DNA of the CDR3 is TGTGCCAGCAGCAGGGCGGGGGTAATCACTGAAGCTTTCTTT. Encoded protein: CASSRAGVITEAFF.

The V gene is TRBV19, the J gene TRBJ2-3; 7 bases line up with TRBD1. J gave up 4 bases and V 1 base, and 20 bases lay outside the gene matches. This CDR3 has 20 residues. Looked up from germline, CDR1 is LNHDA and CDR2 is SQIVND (reference sequence). DNA for the CDR3: TGTGCCAGTAGTATAGTAAGAGGAAACAGGGGTATTTCGAGCGCAGATACGCAGTATTTT. Translated: CASSIVRGNRGISSADTQYF.

This clone was observed once. The chain has TRBV7-8 and TRBJ1-1, with TRBD1 as a possible D gene (5 bases). Per the germline V gene, CDR1 is SGHVS and CDR2 is FQNEAQ. Between the trimmed V and J ends, which lost 4 bases and 6 bases, there was a span of 15 bases. The CDR3 loop spans 14 amino acids. CDR3 bases: TGTGCCAGCAGCTCACTCAGGTTAGGGGCTGAAGCTTTCTTT. The encoded protein is CASSSLRLGAEAFF.

The chain links TRBV15 to TRBJ1-2, with a tentative D call TRBD1 (6 bases). Germline assignment: CDR1 LNHNV and CDR2 YYDKDF (reference sequence). The CDR3 covers 16 residues. Deletions cut 1 base from V and 5 bases from J, with 17 bases between. The CDR3, as DNA: TGTGCCACCAGCAGAGGAGGGGGTCTGAGGACTTATGGCTACACCTTC. It encodes CATSRGGGLRTYGYTF.

The CDR3 coding sequence is TGTGCCAGCAGCATAAAGAGCGGGGGGGCGTACAATGAGCAGTTCTTC. Protein product: CASSIKSGGAYNEQFF. The V gene is TRBV9, the J gene TRBJ2-1; 10 nucleotides agree with TRBD2. V was pared by 4 bases and J by 4 bases, with 8 bases of the junction left unmatched. This CDR3 is built from 16 residues. In germline, CDR1 is SGDLS, CDR2 YYNGEE.

The chain uses TRBV14 and TRBJ2-7, with TRBD1 matching over 7 bases. The CDR3 covers 20 residues. V dropped 1 base and J dropped 2; count of bases not matched to a gene: 20. CDR1 and CDR2 from the germline V gene are SGHDN and FVKESK. Written as DNA, the CDR3 is TGTGCCAGCAGCCAAGGTGAGGTGTGGGACAGCAGACCTCTACCCTACGAGCAGTACTTC. It translates to CASSQGEVWDSRPLPYEQYF.

This chain joins TRBV11-2 and TRBJ1-6; TRBD1 agrees at 8 bases. Germline values: CDR1 SGHAT, CDR2 FQNNGV. Trimming cost V 1 base and J 7 bases; bases outside gene matches: 0. The CDR3 consists of 14 residues. In DNA form, the CDR3 reads TGTGCCAGCAGCTTAGGACAGGGGAATTCACCCCTCCACTTT. It specifies CASSLGQGNSPLHF.

The J gene is TRBJ1-4, the V gene TRBV2; D perhaps matches TRBD1 (6 bases). V dropped 4 bases and J dropped 4 bases, with 10 bases sitting between them. The CDR3 is made up of 14 amino acids. CDR1 is SNHLY and CDR2 is FYNNEI in the germline V gene. The CDR3, as DNA: TGTGCCAGCAGTGGGGCAGGGGATAATGAAAAACTGTTTTTT. Its translation is CASSGAGDNEKLFF.

This chain links TRBV27 with TRBJ2-5, with 7 bases matching TRBD2. CDR1 is MNHEY and CDR2 is SMNVEV in the germline V gene (reference sequence). This CDR3 comprises 11 residues. Unmatched junction bases numbered 3, after V lost 3 bases and J lost 11 bases. The CDR3 reads CASSFGGIQYF. The CDR3 DNA is TGTGCCAGCAGTTTCGGGGGGATACAGTACTTC.

This clone was seen only once. The rearrangement uses TRBV6-1 and TRBJ2-7, with D possibly being TRBD1 (6 bases). This CDR3 is built from 14 residues. V lost 7 bases, J lost 7 bases, and 20 bases lay in between. Germline assignment: CDR1 MNHNS and CDR2 SASEGT. The CDR3 sequence: CASILDGTRREQYF. CDR3 coding DNA: TGTGCCAGCATTCTAGACGGGACACGGCGGGAGCAGTACTTC.

This chain uses TRBV29-1 with TRBJ2-4; 8 bases are a match to TRBD2. The trim removed 5 bases at V and 0 bases at J, leaving 6 bases unmatched. Germline V gives CDR1 SQVTM, CDR2 ANQGSEA. This CDR3 is built from 15 residues. CDR3 amino acids: CSVLSGSLAKNIQYF. The CDR3 DNA follows: TGCAGCGTTCTAAGCGGGAGCCTAGCCAAAAACATTCAGTACTTC.

The V gene is TRBV6-1, the J gene TRBJ2-1; 10 bases are shared with TRBD2. The CDR3 has 13 residues. V was clipped by 7 bases and J by 5 bases; unmatched bases: 2. The germline CDR1 and CDR2 sequences are MNHNS and SASEGT. The CDR3 here is CASNGLADNEQFF. In DNA form, the CDR3 reads TGTGCCAGCAACGGACTAGCGGACAATGAGCAGTTCTTC.